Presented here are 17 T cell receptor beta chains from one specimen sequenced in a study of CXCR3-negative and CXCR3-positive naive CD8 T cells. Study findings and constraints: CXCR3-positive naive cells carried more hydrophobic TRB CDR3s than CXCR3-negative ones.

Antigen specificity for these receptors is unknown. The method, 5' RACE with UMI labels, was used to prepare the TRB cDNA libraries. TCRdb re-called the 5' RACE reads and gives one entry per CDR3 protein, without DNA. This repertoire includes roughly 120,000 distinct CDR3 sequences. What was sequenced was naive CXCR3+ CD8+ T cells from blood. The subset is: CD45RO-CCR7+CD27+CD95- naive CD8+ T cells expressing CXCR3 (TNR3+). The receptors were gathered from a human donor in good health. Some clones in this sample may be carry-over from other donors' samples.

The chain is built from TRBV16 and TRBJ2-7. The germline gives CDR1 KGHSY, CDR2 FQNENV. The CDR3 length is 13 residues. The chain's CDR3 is CASSQSGRDEQYF.

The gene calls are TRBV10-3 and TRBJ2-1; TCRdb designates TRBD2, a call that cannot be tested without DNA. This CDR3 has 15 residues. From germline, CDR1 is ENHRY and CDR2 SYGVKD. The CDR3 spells CAISETSGGFNEQFF.

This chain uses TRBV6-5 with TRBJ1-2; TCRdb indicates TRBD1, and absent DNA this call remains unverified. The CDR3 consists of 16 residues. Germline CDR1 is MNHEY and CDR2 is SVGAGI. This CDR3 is CASSYSNPVSGFGYTF.

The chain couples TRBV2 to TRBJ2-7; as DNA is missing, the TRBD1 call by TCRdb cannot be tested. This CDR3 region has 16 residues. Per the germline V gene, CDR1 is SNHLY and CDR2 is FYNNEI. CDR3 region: CASSSRGGRGSYEQYF.

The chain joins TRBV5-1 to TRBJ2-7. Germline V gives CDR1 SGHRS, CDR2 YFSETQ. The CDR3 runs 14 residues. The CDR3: CASSLVGSTYEQYF.

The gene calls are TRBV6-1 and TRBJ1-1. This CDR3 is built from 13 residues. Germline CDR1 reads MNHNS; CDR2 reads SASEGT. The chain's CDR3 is CASSEALTDEAFF.

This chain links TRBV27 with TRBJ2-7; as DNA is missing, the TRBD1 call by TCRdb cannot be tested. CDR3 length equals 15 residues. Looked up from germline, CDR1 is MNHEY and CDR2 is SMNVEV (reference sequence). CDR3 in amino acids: CASSVDSGGRDEQYF.

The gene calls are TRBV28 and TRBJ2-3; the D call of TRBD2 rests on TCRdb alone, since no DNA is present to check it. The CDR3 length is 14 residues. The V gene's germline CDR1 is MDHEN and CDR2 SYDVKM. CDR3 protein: CGVTRRELEDTQYF.

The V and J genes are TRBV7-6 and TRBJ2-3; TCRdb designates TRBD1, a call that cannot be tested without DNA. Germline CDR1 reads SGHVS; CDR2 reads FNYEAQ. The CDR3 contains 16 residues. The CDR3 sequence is CASSLETGGLGDTQHF.

CDR3 sequence reads: CSVVPGQGRDEQFF. V usage is TRBV29-1 and J usage is TRBJ2-1; no DNA is available, so the TRBD1 call from TCRdb remains unchecked. Germline V gene data show CDR1 as SQVTM and CDR2 as ANQGSEA. The CDR3 spans 14 residues.

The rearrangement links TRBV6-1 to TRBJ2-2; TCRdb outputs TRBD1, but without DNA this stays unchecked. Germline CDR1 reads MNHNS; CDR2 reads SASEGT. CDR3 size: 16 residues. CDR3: CASSPFRDRMTGELFF.

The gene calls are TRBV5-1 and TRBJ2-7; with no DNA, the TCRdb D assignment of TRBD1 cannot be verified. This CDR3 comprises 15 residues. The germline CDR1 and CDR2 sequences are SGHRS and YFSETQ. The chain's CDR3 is CASSLAPPETYEQYF.

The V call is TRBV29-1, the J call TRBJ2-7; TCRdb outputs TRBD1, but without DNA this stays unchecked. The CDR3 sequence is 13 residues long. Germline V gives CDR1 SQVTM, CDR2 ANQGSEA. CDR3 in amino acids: CSVPGQGPYEQYF.

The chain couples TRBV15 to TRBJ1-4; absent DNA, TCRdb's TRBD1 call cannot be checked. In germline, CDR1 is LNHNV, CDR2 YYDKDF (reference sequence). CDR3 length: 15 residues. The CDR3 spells CATSETRAENEKLFF.

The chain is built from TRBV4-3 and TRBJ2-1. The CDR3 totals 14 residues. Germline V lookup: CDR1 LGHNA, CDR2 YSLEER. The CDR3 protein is CASSQGDEHNEQFF.

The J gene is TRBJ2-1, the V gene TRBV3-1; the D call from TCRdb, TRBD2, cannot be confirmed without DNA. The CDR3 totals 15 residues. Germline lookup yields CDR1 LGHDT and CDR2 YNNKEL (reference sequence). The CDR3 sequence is CASSQVPLGNNEQFF.

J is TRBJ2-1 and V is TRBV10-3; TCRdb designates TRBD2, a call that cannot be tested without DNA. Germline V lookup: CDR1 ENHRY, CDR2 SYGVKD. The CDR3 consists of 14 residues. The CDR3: CAISEGLAGVSMFF.